A single sample is the source of the 28 T cell receptor beta chains below, sequenced in a study of blood T cell repertoires in COVID-19. Generated by immunoSEQ multiplex PCR, the TCRdb table keeps only in-frame clones and is missing some. The sample yields about 170,000 clones, 85% seen once. Specimen: peripheral blood. The receptors come from an elderly woman with COVID-19, enrolled during active disease.

The rearrangement joins TRBV6-5 to TRBJ2-5, with 10 bases lining up with TRBD2. V lost 7 bases and J lost 6; bases outside the gene matches: 8. CDR1 is MNHEY, CDR2 SVGAGI, per germline. The CDR3 totals 14 residues. CDR3 bases: TGTGCCAGCAACCCAGCGGGGGGGCGGAAGACCCAGTACTTC. Protein sequence: CASNPAGGRKTQYF.

The CDR3 reads CASSQSRDSPLHF. CDR3 nucleotide sequence: TGTGCCAGCAGCCAGAGCAGGGATTCACCCCTCCACTTT. This chain uses TRBV3-1 (or the pseudogene TRBV3-2) with TRBJ1-6, with a tentative D call TRBD1 (5 bases). V lost 3 bases and J lost 8, with 8 bases in between. Germline CDR1 is LGHDT and CDR2 is YNNKEL (reference sequence). The CDR3 runs 13 residues.

This clone came up once. The genes are TRBV19 and TRBJ2-5; D gene unclear. Trimming removed 1 base at V and 4 bases at J, with 7 bases between. The CDR3 sequence is 13 residues long. Germline CDR1 and CDR2: LNHDA and SQIVND (reference sequence). CDR3 nucleotides: TGTGCCAGTAGTATAGCGGTCACAGAGACCCAGTACTTC. Amino acid sequence: CASSIAVTETQYF. The full variable domain, rest sourced from reference TRBV19 and TRBJ2-5, is DGGITQSPKYLFRKEGQNVTLSCEQNLNHDAMYWYRQDPGQGLRLIYYSQIVNDFQKGDIAEGYSVSREKKESFPLTVTSAQKNPTAFYLCASSIAVTETQYFGPGTRLLVL.

The chain is built from TRBV11-2 and TRBJ2-1, with a tentative D call TRBD2 (7 bases). Trimming pared 6 bases from V and 4 bases from J, leaving 16 bases between. The CDR3 contains 15 residues. The germline CDR1 and CDR2 sequences are SGHAT and FQNNGV. The CDR3, as DNA: TGTGCCAGCAGGGCGGGGGCCCCCCAGTACAATGAGCAGTTCTTC. Protein: CASRAGAPQYNEQFF.

The chain uses TRBV9 and TRBJ1-1, with 7 bases matching TRBD1. CDR1 is SGDLS, CDR2 YYNGEE, per germline. The CDR3 totals 14 residues. V dropped 7 bases and J dropped 1; count of bases not matched to a gene: 7. The CDR3 DNA is TGTGCCAGCGCGAGGGGGCAGTCGAACACTGAAGCTTTCTTT. Translation: CASARGQSNTEAFF.

This chain connects TRBV24-1 to TRBJ2-5, with 7 bases aligning to TRBD1. Germline CDR1 and CDR2: KGHDR and SFDVKD. After removal of 2 bases from V and 5 bases from J, the junction contained 10 bases not matched to a gene. This CDR3 region has 16 residues. In nucleotides, the CDR3 is TGTGCCACCAGTGATTCCCGACAGGGACGTATGGAGACCCAGTACTTC. This encodes CATSDSRQGRMETQYF.

J is TRBJ1-1 and V is TRBV5-1; 10 bases match TRBD1. The CDR3 has 14 residues. V shed 4 bases, J shed 4 bases, and the junction held 4 bases outside the gene matches. CDR1 SGHRS and CDR2 YFSETQ come from the germline V gene. CDR3 sequence (DNA): TGCGCCAGCAGCCAGGGACAGGGGTTCACTGAAGCTTTCTTT. Protein product: CASSQGQGFTEAFF.

The chain is built from TRBV18 and TRBJ1-1; D is unresolved. The CDR3 contains 12 residues. The V end was cut by 5 bases, the J end by 6 bases, with 10 bases between. CDR1 and CDR2 from the germline V gene are KGHSH and LQKENI. The chain's CDR3 is CASSFRRSEAFF. CDR3 nucleotide sequence: TGTGCCAGCTCATTCCGGAGGTCTGAAGCTTTCTTT.

The chain links TRBV29-1 to TRBJ2-7; D remains unclear. Germline values: CDR1 SQVTM, CDR2 ANQGSEA. V lost 8 bases, J lost 4 bases, and 12 bases lay in between. This CDR3 contains 11 residues. For the CDR3, the DNA is TGCAGCATCGAAGACGGGTACGAGCAGTACTTC. Translation: CSIEDGYEQYF.

This chain joins TRBV19 and TRBJ1-1; D unclear. There are 17 residues in the CDR3. The V gene's germline CDR1 is LNHDA and CDR2 SQIVND (reference sequence). Trimming stripped 7 bases from V and 3 bases from J, with 24 bases between. CDR3 loop: CASTPWAALSLYTEAFF. CDR3 in DNA: TGTGCCAGTACCCCTTGGGCAGCCCTTTCCTTGTACACTGAAGCTTTCTTT.

This clone was seen a handful of times. This sequence joins TRBV3-1 (or the pseudogene TRBV3-2) and TRBJ2-1; TRBD1 matches at 7 bases. CDR3 length equals 15 residues. The V segment lost 5 bases and the J segment 3 bases; nucleotides outside the gene matches: 7. Germline assignment: CDR1 LGHDT and CDR2 YNNKEL (reference sequence). For the CDR3, the DNA is TGTGCCAGCAGCTCTGGGACAGTCCTCTACAATGAGCAGTTCTTC. It translates to CASSSGTVLYNEQFF.

The V gene is TRBV5-1, the J gene TRBJ1-5, with no clear D. The length of the CDR3 is 13 residues. CDR1 and CDR2 (germline): SGHRS, YFSETQ. Trimming removed 1 base at V and 5 bases at J, with 7 bases between. DNA of the CDR3: TGCGCCAGCAGCTTGAGAGCCGATCAGCCCCAGCATTTT. Translation gives CASSLRADQPQHF.

The chain recombines TRBV3-1 (or the pseudogene TRBV3-2) with TRBJ1-1, with D unresolved. Germline V CDR1 and CDR2: LGHDT, YNNKEL (reference sequence). The V end was cut by 3 bases, the J end by 1 base, with 12 bases between. The CDR3 spans 15 residues. CDR3 DNA sequence: TGTGCCAGCAGCCAGGGAGGTGCCAAGAACACTGAAGCTTTCTTT. Its protein product is CASSQGGAKNTEAFF.

The rearrangement uses TRBV18 and TRBJ2-7; D may be TRBD1 (6 bases). CDR3 length: 13 residues. CDR1 is KGHSH and CDR2 is LQKENI in the germline V gene. V was trimmed by 3 bases and J by 5 bases, leaving 11 bases between them. This CDR3 is CASSPSQGNEQYF. The CDR3 region has the DNA TGTGCCAGCTCACCGTCGCAGGGGAACGAGCAGTACTTC.

The gene calls are TRBV6-1 and TRBJ1-1, with 11 bases aligning to TRBD1. V gave up 4 bases and J gave up 5 bases; unmatched junction bases: 9. The CDR3 covers 16 residues. Germline lookup yields CDR1 MNHNS and CDR2 SASEGT. The CDR3 coding sequence is TGTGCCAGCAGTGGAGGACAGGGGGCTACTTGGACTGAAGCTTTCTTT. It codes for CASSGGQGATWTEAFF.

This chain uses TRBV5-1 with TRBJ1-3; D unresolved. CDR1 is SGHRS and CDR2 is YFSETQ in the germline V gene. Trimming left V 4 bases short and J 2 bases short, with 10 bases between. The CDR3 is 14 residues long. CDR3 sequence (DNA): TGCGCCAGCAGCGGGGAGGTCCCTGGAAACACCATATATTTT. Protein product: CASSGEVPGNTIYF.

V and J are TRBV4-1 and TRBJ1-1; 8 positions agree with TRBD1. This CDR3 region has 14 residues. The trim removed 2 bases at V and 6 bases at J, leaving 5 bases unmatched. Germline V lookup: CDR1 MGHRA, CDR2 YSYEKL. CDR3 sequence: CASSQPTGVPEAFF. Here the CDR3 DNA reads TGCGCCAGCAGCCAACCGACAGGGGTCCCTGAAGCTTTCTTT.

The genes are TRBV6-1 and TRBJ2-7, with D perhaps matching TRBD1 (5 bases). The CDR3 contains 15 residues. Germline loops: CDR1 MNHNS, CDR2 SASEGT. The V end was cut by 3 bases, the J end by 4 bases, with 16 bases between. In nucleotides, the CDR3 is TGTGCCAGCAGTGACACAGGCAAGGTGGGGTACGAGCAGTACTTC. Translated, it gives CASSDTGKVGYEQYF.

V usage is TRBV10-2 and J usage is TRBJ2-3; 10 bases line up with TRBD2. The length of the CDR3 is 13 residues. V lost 6 bases, J lost 3 bases, and 0 bases stayed unmatched. Germline CDR1 and CDR2: WSHSY and SAAADI. CDR3 residues: CASRLAGTDTQYF. In DNA form, the CDR3 reads TGCGCCAGCAGACTAGCGGGGACAGATACGCAGTATTTT.

The DNA for the CDR3 is TGTGCCAGCAGCTTTTCGGGAGGGGATGAGCAGTTCTTC. This encodes CASSFSGGDEQFF. This chain connects TRBV7-9 to TRBJ2-1; the match to TRBD2 covers 8 bases. The V and J ends lost 3 bases and 8 bases, in that order; junction bases with no gene match: 3. The CDR3 is 13 amino acids. Germline lookup yields CDR1 SEHNR and CDR2 FQNEAQ (reference sequence). The entire variable domain, with the rest obtained from reference TRBV7-9 and TRBJ2-1, is as follows: DTGVSQNPRHKITKRGQNVTFRCDPISEHNRLYWYRQTLGQGPEFLTYFQNEAQLEKSRLLSDRFSAERPKGSFSTLEIQRTEQGDSAMYLCASSFSGGDEQFFGPGTRLTVL.

The chain has TRBV9 and TRBJ2-5, with TRBD2 matching 8 bases. There are 16 residues in the CDR3. V lost 4 bases to trimming and J lost 2 bases; unmatched junction nucleotides: 10. Germline values: CDR1 SGDLS, CDR2 YYNGEE. The CDR3 spells CASSPRGAGGQETQYF. The DNA for the CDR3 is TGTGCCAGCAGCCCGCGGGGTGCGGGGGGACAAGAGACCCAGTACTTC.

The J gene is TRBJ2-7, the V gene TRBV18; unclear D gene. Germline V gives CDR1 KGHSH, CDR2 LQKENI. The length of the CDR3 is 13 residues. V gave up 5 bases and J gave up 5 bases, with 13 bases separating them. In DNA form, the CDR3 reads TGTGCCAGCTCAGTTTCATTGTCCCACGAGCAGTACTTC. It yields the protein CASSVSLSHEQYF.

V and J are TRBV4-1 and TRBJ2-3, with TRBD2 identical over 8 bases. Trimming removed 4 bases from V and 3 bases from J; junction bases left unmatched: 0. The CDR3 runs 13 residues. The germline CDR1 and CDR2 sequences are MGHRA and YSYEKL. The CDR3 nucleotides are TGCGCCAGCAGCCGCGGGAGGACAGATACGCAGTATTTT. It is translated as CASSRGRTDTQYF.

This clone appeared a single time. The chain recombines TRBV11-2 with TRBJ2-3; D is unclear. V shed 3 bases and J shed 5 bases, with 9 bases lying between them. CDR3 length: 13 amino acids. The germline CDR1 and CDR2 sequences are SGHAT and FQNNGV. CDR3 residues: CASSFGNRDTQYF. CDR3 DNA: TGTGCCAGCAGCTTCGGAAACAGAGATACGCAGTATTTT.

The chain couples TRBV5-1 to TRBJ1-4, with no clear D. The CDR3 is made up of 15 amino acids. Germline V lookup: CDR1 SGHRS, CDR2 YFSETQ. Trimming took 4 bases from V and 0 from J, leaving 10 bases between them. The CDR3 DNA reads as TGCGCCAGCAGCATCCGGGGTGCAACTAATGAAAAACTGTTTTTT. It encodes CASSIRGATNEKLFF. The whole variable domain, filled in from reference TRBV5-1 and TRBJ1-4, reads KAGVTQTPRYLIKTRGQQVTLSCSPISGHRSVSWYQQTPGQGLQFLFEYFSETQRNKGNFPGRFSGRQFSNSRSEMNVSTLELGDSALYLCASSIRGATNEKLFFGSGTQLSVL.

Here the CDR3 reads CASRELGTGELFF. DNA of the CDR3: TGTGCCAGCCGGGAATTGGGCACCGGGGAGCTGTTTTTT. The V call is TRBV7-3, the J call TRBJ2-2; maybe TRBD2 (5 bases). Germline CDR1 is SGHTA and CDR2 is FQGTGA. The CDR3 runs to 13 residues. V shed 8 bases and J shed 4 bases, with 11 bases lying between them. Together with reference TRBV7-3 and TRBJ2-2, the CDR3 gives the full variable domain: GAGVSQTPSNKVTEKGKYVELRCDPISGHTALYWYRQSLGQGPEFLIYFQGTGAADDSGLPNDRFFAVRPEGSVSTLKIQRTERGDSAVYLCASRELGTGELFFGEGSRLTVL.

This chain's CDR3 is CASSFHRVGTEAFF. The DNA for the CDR3 is TGTGCCAGCAGCTTTCACAGGGTGGGGACTGAAGCTTTCTTT. V is TRBV5-5 and J is TRBJ1-1, with D perhaps TRBD1 (6 bases). Germline V gene data show CDR1 as SGHKS and CDR2 as YYEKEE (reference sequence). This CDR3 spans 14 amino acids. Between the trimmed V and J ends, which lost 2 bases and 5 bases, there was a span of 13 bases.

The genes are TRBV28 and TRBJ1-2; D is perhaps TRBD1 (5 bases). V was cut by 3 bases and J by 6 bases, with 20 bases left in between. The CDR3 is 16 amino acids. Germline-derived CDR1 and CDR2 are MDHEN and SYDVKM. The CDR3 bases are TGTGCCAGCAGTTTGCCGAAGGGGCGCCCTTTGGATGGCTACACCTTC. This gives the protein CASSLPKGRPLDGYTF.